The rows below give T cell receptor beta chains drawn from one sample of a study of T cell responses to AZD1222 COVID-19 vaccine. Using immunoSEQ multiplex PCR, the repertoire was profiled, and TCRdb retains in-frame clones only, with some absent. The top ten hold 2.8% of the sample, which has tens of thousands of clones, just under 90% seen once. Sample: peripheral blood, taken on day 0 of MenACWY control vaccination. Receptors were obtained from an adult in good health. CDR3s include the opening cysteine and the closing phenylalanine or tryptophan. D genes are given only for firm matches. The size field is filled for only some rows; it gives once, few, many or a size class.

clone_size: -; v_call: TRBV5-4; d_call: -; j_call: TRBJ2-5; cdr3_aa: CASSLLGGTAQYF; cdr3_nt: TGTGCCAGCAGCCTGTTGGGTGGAACGGCCCAGTACTTC
clone_size: -; v_call: TRBV27; d_call: TRBD1; j_call: TRBJ1-5; cdr3_aa: CASSLEGDRRGGGNQPQHF; cdr3_nt: TGTGCCAGCAGTTTAGAAGGGGACAGGCGCGGTGGCGGCAATCAGCCCCAGCATTTT
clone_size: -; v_call: TRBV2; d_call: TRBD1; j_call: TRBJ1-6; cdr3_aa: CASSRGQERGLFYNSPLHF; cdr3_nt: TGTGCCAGCAGCAGGGGACAGGAGAGGGGCTTGTTCTATAATTCACCCCTCCACTTT
clone_size: -; v_call: TRBV7-6; d_call: -; j_call: TRBJ2-7; cdr3_aa: CASSLLTGYEQYF; cdr3_nt: TGTGCCAGCAGCTTACTTACAGGCTACGAGCAGTACTTC
clone_size: -; v_call: TRBV2; d_call: -; j_call: TRBJ1-5; cdr3_aa: CASGGDIFNQPQHF; cdr3_nt: TGTGCCAGCGGGGGGGACATTTTCAATCAGCCCCAGCATTTT
clone_size: -; v_call: TRBV15; d_call: -; j_call: TRBJ1-4; cdr3_aa: CATSSLRAAGATNEKLFF; cdr3_nt: TGTGCCACCAGCAGTCTACGGGCGGCAGGCGCAACTAATGAAAAACTGTTTTTT
clone_size: once; v_call: TRBV7-8; d_call: -; j_call: TRBJ1-1; cdr3_aa: CASSLQGGWTEAFF; cdr3_nt: TGTGCCAGCAGCTTACAGGGTGGATGGACTGAAGCTTTCTTT
clone_size: -; v_call: TRBV5-1; d_call: TRBD1; j_call: TRBJ1-2; cdr3_aa: CASSVTGTAGYTF; cdr3_nt: TGCGCCAGCAGCGTGACAGGGACAGCTGGCTACACCTTC
clone_size: -; v_call: TRBV7-9; d_call: -; j_call: TRBJ2-6; cdr3_aa: CASSDSGANVLTF; cdr3_nt: TGTGCCAGCAGTGATTCTGGGGCCAACGTCCTGACTTTC
clone_size: -; v_call: TRBV13; d_call: TRBD1; j_call: TRBJ2-7; cdr3_aa: CASSPRQGRGNGENYEQYF; cdr3_nt: TGTGCCAGCAGCCCTAGACAGGGACGTGGTAATGGGGAAAACTACGAGCAGTACTTC
clone_size: -; v_call: TRBV5-6; d_call: -; j_call: TRBJ2-1; cdr3_aa: CASSFGGGNEQFF; cdr3_nt: TGTGCCAGCAGCTTTGGAGGGGGCAATGAGCAGTTCTTC
clone_size: -; v_call: TRBV4-1; d_call: TRBD2; j_call: TRBJ2-3; cdr3_aa: CASSLGAGGTDTQYF; cdr3_nt: TGCGCCAGCAGCCTAGGAGCGGGGGGCACAGATACGCAGTATTTT
clone_size: -; v_call: TRBV18; d_call: -; j_call: TRBJ1-1; cdr3_aa: CASSPPVGRTEAFF; cdr3_nt: TGTGCCAGCTCACCACCGGTCGGGCGCACTGAAGCTTTCTTT
clone_size: -; v_call: TRBV29-1; d_call: -; j_call: TRBJ1-2; cdr3_aa: CSVVLPTVTSNYGYTF; cdr3_nt: TGCAGCGTTGTTTTACCGACAGTCACCTCTAACTATGGCTACACCTTC
clone_size: few; v_call: TRBV12-3/TRBV12-4; d_call: -; j_call: TRBJ1-1; cdr3_aa: CASSLRNTEAFF; cdr3_nt: TGTGCCAGCAGTTTGAGGAACACTGAAGCTTTCTTT
clone_size: -; v_call: TRBV7-2; d_call: TRBD2; j_call: TRBJ2-3; cdr3_aa: CASSLAGGTDTQYF; cdr3_nt: TGTGCCAGCAGCTTAGCGGGGGGGACAGATACGCAGTATTTT
clone_size: -; v_call: TRBV15; d_call: TRBD2; j_call: TRBJ2-3; cdr3_aa: CATSRGFGNGGGLDTQYF; cdr3_nt: TGTGCCACCAGCAGAGGATTCGGTAACGGGGGGGGTTTAGATACGCAGTATTTT
clone_size: few; v_call: TRBV4-3; d_call: TRBD1; j_call: TRBJ2-7; cdr3_aa: CASSQESRPGGYEQYF; cdr3_nt: TGCGCCAGCAGCCAAGAATCCCGGCCAGGGGGCTACGAGCAGTACTTC
clone_size: -; v_call: TRBV28; d_call: -; j_call: TRBJ2-5; cdr3_aa: CASTLGGIETQYF; cdr3_nt: TGTGCCAGCACCCTAGGGGGGATTGAGACCCAGTACTTC
clone_size: -; v_call: TRBV4-3; d_call: -; j_call: TRBJ1-1; cdr3_aa: CASSQVQQINTEAFF; cdr3_nt: TGCGCCAGCAGCCAAGTACAACAAATCAACACTGAAGCTTTCTTT
clone_size: -; v_call: TRBV5-1; d_call: -; j_call: TRBJ1-1; cdr3_aa: CASSQGRNTEAFF; cdr3_nt: TGCGCCAGCAGCCAGGGACGGAACACTGAAGCTTTCTTT
clone_size: once; v_call: TRBV12-3/TRBV12-4; d_call: -; j_call: TRBJ1-1; cdr3_aa: CASDNGDYTEAFF; cdr3_nt: TGTGCCAGCGACAACGGGGATTACACTGAAGCTTTCTTT
clone_size: -; v_call: TRBV19; d_call: -; j_call: TRBJ1-5; cdr3_aa: CASMGTAGNQPQHF; cdr3_nt: TGTGCCAGTATGGGGACGGCGGGCAATCAGCCCCAGCATTTT
clone_size: once; v_call: TRBV18; d_call: -; j_call: TRBJ1-6; cdr3_aa: CASSPGGLRSPLHF; cdr3_nt: TGTGCCAGCTCTCCCGGGGGCCTGCGATCACCCCTCCACTTT
clone_size: -; v_call: TRBV7-9; d_call: -; j_call: TRBJ1-1; cdr3_aa: CASSLGARGMNTEAFF; cdr3_nt: TGTGCCAGCAGCTTAGGGGCTAGGGGTATGAACACTGAAGCTTTCTTT
clone_size: -; v_call: TRBV2; d_call: TRBD1; j_call: TRBJ1-5; cdr3_aa: CASSKEGAGQPQHF; cdr3_nt: TGTGCCAGCAGTAAGGAGGGGGCCGGTCAGCCCCAGCATTTT
clone_size: -; v_call: TRBV13; d_call: -; j_call: TRBJ1-6; cdr3_aa: CASSPWGAQNSPLHF; cdr3_nt: TGTGCCAGCAGCCCATGGGGCGCGCAAAATTCACCCCTCCACTTT
clone_size: -; v_call: TRBV6-5; d_call: TRBD2; j_call: TRBJ2-3; cdr3_aa: CASVGLAGFNF; cdr3_nt: TGTGCCAGCGTGGGACTAGCGGGGTTTAATTTT
clone_size: -; v_call: TRBV10-3; d_call: TRBD2; j_call: TRBJ2-3; cdr3_aa: CAISLTSGTTDTQYF; cdr3_nt: TGTGCCATCAGCCTGACTAGCGGGACCACAGATACGCAGTATTTT
clone_size: -; v_call: TRBV19; d_call: -; j_call: TRBJ1-1; cdr3_aa: CASSIVGRGAPEAFF; cdr3_nt: TGTGCCAGTAGTATAGTAGGACGGGGGGCTCCTGAAGCTTTCTTT
clone_size: -; v_call: TRBV5-5; d_call: -; j_call: TRBJ2-3; cdr3_aa: CASSRTRVADTQYF; cdr3_nt: TGTGCCAGCAGCCGCACGCGGGTCGCAGATACGCAGTATTTT
clone_size: -; v_call: TRBV6-5; d_call: TRBD1; j_call: TRBJ1-1; cdr3_aa: CASRDRGAEAFF; cdr3_nt: TGTGCCAGCAGGGACAGGGGGGCTGAAGCTTTCTTT
clone_size: medium-sized; v_call: TRBV6-5; d_call: -; j_call: TRBJ2-7; cdr3_aa: CASSVRVLSYEQYF; cdr3_nt: TGTGCCAGCAGCGTCAGGGTGCTATCCTACGAGCAGTACTTC
clone_size: few; v_call: TRBV7-9; d_call: TRBD1; j_call: TRBJ1-1; cdr3_aa: CASPGQGDTEAFF; cdr3_nt: TGTGCCAGTCCGGGACAGGGCGACACTGAAGCTTTCTTT